This T cell receptor (beta chain) was recorded in a study of response to subunit inactivated influenza vaccine (dated by TCRdb to 2016 to 2019). About the full investigation: Deep quantitative profiling of the T cell receptor repertoire was used in the study to follow responses to a trivalent subunit inactivated influenza vaccine. Overall study outcomes, separate from this receptor: The authors suggested that each seasonal influenza vaccination may recruit only a limited number of new T cells.

CDR1 and CDR2, looked up from the germline V gene, are ENHRY and SYGVKD. Deletion took 5 bases off V and 0 bases off J, with a span of 10 bases between the germline ends. The CDR3, cysteine through phenylalanine, is 14 amino acids long. The read is trimmed to its CDR3 DNA, 42 bases read in frame from base 1. Libraries were constructed by RT-PCR. Instrument on record: Illumina HiSeq 2500. The public reads were run again by TCRdb, first through fastp at Q25 and then through MiXCR, and only productive beta chains were kept. Every distinct CDR3 protein forms one entry, paired with its most common genes and DNA. A total of about 570,000 distinct CDR3 sequences appear in this sample, about 11% of them only once. 11% of the sample is held by the ten biggest clonotypes. This clonotype was detected only a few times. The antigen this receptor binds is unknown. Base qualities are not recorded, but no much larger clone differs from it by a single base.

The same data also went into a second study, on T cells expressing NK-cell markers. As the second study states: The TCR beta cDNA libraries were made using 5'RACE template switching, a step that added both a universal primer site and unique molecular identifiers. Three sorted T-cell subsets (CD3+CD56+NKG2C+, CD3+CD56+NKG2C- and CD3+CD56-NKG2C+) from roughly eight donors had their TCR beta-chain repertoires profiled. Seven of the eight sequenced donors were HCMV-seropositive and one was HCMV-seronegative. In several experiments an anti-gammadeltaTCR antibody was added to restrict sorting to alphabetaTCR-expressing T cells. For several donors, the dominant CD3+CD56+NKG2C+ clonotypes were among the top 10 CD8+ clonotypes and accounted for about 1.0-7.5% of CD8+ T cells. Those dominant clonotypes were again the most abundant among CD3+CD56-NKG2C+ cells in a handful of donors, at roughly 25-60.1%. It remained unclear whether the expanded NKG2C-expressing T cell clones were specific for HCMV antigens. Randomly selected healthy volunteers, three men and five women, were used as the eight sequenced donors. HCMV serostatus was determined by detecting HCMV-specific IgG in serum with a commercial ELISA kit. Ficoll density gradient centrifugation was used to isolate peripheral blood mononuclear cells from blood. For six donors, bulk peripheral blood T-cell repertoires were additionally sequenced from unsorted PBMC. cDNA synthesis was primed from the TCR beta constant segment, followed by two successive PCR amplification steps. Illumina HiSeq 2000/2500, MiSeq or NextSeq was used to sequence libraries as 2 x 150 bp reads. Reads were demultiplexed and grouped by UMI with MIGEC, and clonotypes were assembled and quantified with MiTCR. Only TCR cDNA sequences supported by at least two reads were kept to exclude erroneous sequences. Downstream repertoire analysis used the tcR package, and clonotypes were matched across fractions by CDR3 nucleotide sequence plus V segment. VDJmatch was used to annotate antigen specificity against VDJdb, with one amino acid substitution in CDR3 allowed.

The TCR originated in a man aged 50-59 years who received an inactivated influenza vaccine. Donor details come from another sample of the same person, matched by shared clones. This sample comprised PBMCs from blood, obtained on the day of vaccination. The V and J segments used are TRBV10-3 and TRBJ1-2, and TRBD1 may be the D gene, going by 5 matching bases. The sequenced DNA is TGTGCCATCAGTACGAGGGGCCCTAACTATGGCTACACCTTC. It translates to CAISTRGPNYGYTF.